This TCR beta chain is from a study of blood T cell repertoires in COVID-19. Germline V gene sequence: CDR1 MNHEY, CDR2 SVGAGI. The junction had 2 bases not matched to a gene; V was cut back by 6 bases and J by 1 base. CDR3 size: 15 residues. TCRdb's table, derived via immunoSEQ multiplex PCR, lists solely in-frame clones and lacks some. The repertoire holds about 260,000 clones, with 84% as singletons. V and J are TRBV6-5 and TRBJ2-2; the match to TRBD2 covers 10 bases. The receptor was derived from a man in his fifties or sixties with acute or convalescent COVID-19. Sequencing input: peripheral blood. For the CDR3, the DNA is TGTGCCAGCAGAGCTAGCGGGGGGAACACCGGGGAGCTGTTTTTT. Translating it yields CASRASGGNTGELFF.